The T cell receptor beta chain under discussion was sequenced for a study of technical replicates of blood from several donors. Trimming removed 6 bases from V and 12 bases from J; junction bases left unmatched: 6. Germline CDR1 reads SQVTM; CDR2 reads ANQGSEA. The CDR3 spans 11 residues. TCRdb keeps only in-frame clones here, not all; method: immunoSEQ multiplex PCR. Among roughly 87,000 clones listed, 85% to 95% were seen once. The sequence was obtained from a human donor in good health. Sequenced sample: T cells isolated from PBMCs. This sequence joins TRBV29-1 and TRBJ1-5, with 9 bases identical to TRBD1. CDR3 in DNA: TGCAGCGTACGGACAGGGGTACACCAGCATTTT. Translation: CSVRTGVHQHF.